This paragraph reports one TCR beta chain. This CDR3 is built from 14 residues. Germline V gives CDR1 KGHSH, CDR2 LQKENI. V shed 5 bases and J shed 4 bases, with 13 bases lying between them. These data belong to a study of control samples from healthy donors and cancer patients. Sequencing was performed with immunoSEQ multiplex PCR; in TCRdb, only in-frame clones are kept and a portion is missing. The table records roughly 69,000 clones, 83% of them present only once. The sequence derives from a man in his fifties or sixties in good health. Input material: blood. The V call is TRBV18, the J call TRBJ2-3; D might be TRBD1 (5 bases). CDR3 bases: TGTGCCAGCTCATCTGCGGTAGGGGCAGATACGCAGTATTTT. Encoded protein: CASSSAVGADTQYF.